This TCR beta chain was profiled in a study of blood T cell repertoires in COVID-19. Across the whole study: From T cells, B-cell-depleted T cells, or PBMCs came the material, which was cDNA or gDNA.

The V end lost 2 bases, the J end lost 10 bases, and 17 bases lay between the germline ends. This CDR3 is built from 14 residues. The germline V gene encodes CDR1 LNHDA and CDR2 SQIVND (reference sequence). In the original analysis: Researchers report that nucleated cell counts were estimated from reference gene primer amplification. Sequencing used immunoSEQ multiplex PCR; TCRdb keeps in-frame clones, though not all of them. V and J calls and clone size follow that table, whereas D and trimming were derived from the DNA. The repertoire holds approximately 500,000 clones, with around 90% as singletons.

The clonotype comes from a woman between 45 and 65 years old with COVID-19, enrolled during active disease. Sequenced input: peripheral blood. The rearrangement joins TRBV19 to TRBJ1-1; D is ambiguous. CDR3 residues: CASSITEGGSAAFF. CDR3 DNA sequence: TGTGCCAGTAGTATAACGGAGGGAGGCTCGGCAGCTTTCTTT.